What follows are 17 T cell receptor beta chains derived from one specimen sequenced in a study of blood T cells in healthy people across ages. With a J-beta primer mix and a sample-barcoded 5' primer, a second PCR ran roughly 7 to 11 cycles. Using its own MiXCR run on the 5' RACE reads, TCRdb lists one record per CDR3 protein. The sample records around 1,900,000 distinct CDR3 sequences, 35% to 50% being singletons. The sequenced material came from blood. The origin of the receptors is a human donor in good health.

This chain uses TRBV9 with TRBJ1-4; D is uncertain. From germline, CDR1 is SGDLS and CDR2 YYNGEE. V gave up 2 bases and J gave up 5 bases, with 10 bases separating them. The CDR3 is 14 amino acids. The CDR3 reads CASSVDNRNEKLFF. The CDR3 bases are TGTGCCAGCAGCGTCGACAACCGGAATGAAAAACTGTTTTTT.

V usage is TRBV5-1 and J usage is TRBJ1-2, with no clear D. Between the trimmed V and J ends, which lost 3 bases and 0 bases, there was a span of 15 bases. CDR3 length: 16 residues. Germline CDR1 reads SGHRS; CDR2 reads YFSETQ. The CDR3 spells CASSSTGQRANYGYTF. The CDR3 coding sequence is TGCGCCAGCAGCTCTACCGGGCAGAGAGCTAACTATGGCTACACCTTC.

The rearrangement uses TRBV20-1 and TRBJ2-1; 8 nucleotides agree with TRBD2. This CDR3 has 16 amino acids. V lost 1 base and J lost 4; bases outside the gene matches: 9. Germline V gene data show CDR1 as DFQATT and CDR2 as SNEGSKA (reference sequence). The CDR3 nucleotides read TGCAGTGCTAGAGGGACGAGGACTAGCCTTTACAATGAGCAGTTCTTC. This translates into CSARGTRTSLYNEQFF.

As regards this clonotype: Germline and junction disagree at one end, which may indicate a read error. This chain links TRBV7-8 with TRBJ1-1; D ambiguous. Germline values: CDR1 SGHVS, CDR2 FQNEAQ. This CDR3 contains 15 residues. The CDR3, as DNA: TGTGCCAGCAGTTTAGGGTCACAAGGAATCGCTGAAGCTTTCTTT. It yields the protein CASSLGSQGIAEAFF.

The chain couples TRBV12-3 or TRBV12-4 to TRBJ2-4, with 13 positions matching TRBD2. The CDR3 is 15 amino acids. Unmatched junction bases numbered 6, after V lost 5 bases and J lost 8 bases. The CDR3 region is CASSTSGGAGDIQYF. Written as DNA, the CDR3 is TGTGCCAGCAGTACTAGCGGGGGGGCTGGGGACATTCAGTACTTC.

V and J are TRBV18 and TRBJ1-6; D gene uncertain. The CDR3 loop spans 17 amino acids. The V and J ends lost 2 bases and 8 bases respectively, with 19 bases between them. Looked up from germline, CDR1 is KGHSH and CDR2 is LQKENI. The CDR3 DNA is TGTGCCAGCTCACCAGGGTGGCCGAAAAGCCCCGATTCACCCCTCCACTTT. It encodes CASSPGWPKSPDSPLHF. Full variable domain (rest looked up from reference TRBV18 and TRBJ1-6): NAGVMQNPRHLVRRRGQEARLRCSPMKGHSHVYWYRQLPEEGLKFMVYLQKENIIDESGMPKERFSAEFPKEGPSILRIQQVVRGDSAAYFCASSPGWPKSPDSPLHFGNGTRLTVT.

The CDR3 DNA reads TGTGCCAGCAGCTTAATGGGACCCCAGACCCAGTACTTC. It specifies CASSLMGPQTQYF. V usage is TRBV7-9 and J usage is TRBJ2-7, with D possibly being TRBD1 or TRBD2 (5 bases each). The J call may be faulty, since TRBJ2-5 better matches the DNA end. There are 13 residues in the CDR3. Germline CDR1 reads SEHNR; CDR2 reads FQNEAQ (reference sequence).

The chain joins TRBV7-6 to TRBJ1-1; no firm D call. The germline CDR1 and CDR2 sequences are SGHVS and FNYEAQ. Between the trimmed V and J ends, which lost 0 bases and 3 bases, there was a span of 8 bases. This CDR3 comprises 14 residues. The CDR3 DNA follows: TGTGCCAGCAGCTTAGCACGGGCCCACACTGAAGCTTTCTTT. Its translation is CASSLARAHTEAFF.

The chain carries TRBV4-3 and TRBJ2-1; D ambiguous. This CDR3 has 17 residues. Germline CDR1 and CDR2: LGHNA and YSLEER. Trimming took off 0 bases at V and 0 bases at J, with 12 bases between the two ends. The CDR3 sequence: CASSQDSDVSSYNEQFF. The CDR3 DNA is TGCGCCAGCAGCCAAGATTCGGACGTAAGCTCCTACAATGAGCAGTTCTTC.

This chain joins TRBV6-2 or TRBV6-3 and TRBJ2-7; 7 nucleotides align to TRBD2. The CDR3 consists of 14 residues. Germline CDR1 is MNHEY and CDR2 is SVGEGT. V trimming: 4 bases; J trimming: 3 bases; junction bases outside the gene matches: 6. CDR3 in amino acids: CASSLGTTFYEQYF. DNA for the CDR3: TGTGCCAGCAGTTTAGGGACTACCTTCTACGAGCAGTACTTC.

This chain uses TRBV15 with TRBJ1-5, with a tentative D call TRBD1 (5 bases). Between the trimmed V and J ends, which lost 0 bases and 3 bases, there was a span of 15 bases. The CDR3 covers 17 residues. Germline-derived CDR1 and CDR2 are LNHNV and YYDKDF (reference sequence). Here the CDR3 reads CATSRDPVAGLNQPQHF. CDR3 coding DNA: TGTGCCACCAGCAGAGATCCCGTCGCAGGGCTCAATCAGCCCCAGCATTTT.

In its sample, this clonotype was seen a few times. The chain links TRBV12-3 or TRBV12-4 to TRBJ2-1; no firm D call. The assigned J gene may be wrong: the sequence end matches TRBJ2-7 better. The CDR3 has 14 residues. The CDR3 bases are TGTGCCAGCAGTCCCTCGGCCCTATACAATGAGCAGTACTTC. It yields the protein CASSPSALYNEQYF.

The CDR3 nucleotides are TGTGCCAGCAGTATACCCCGTAGAGGGCAGGGATCACCCCTCCACTTT. Translated, it gives CASSIPRRGQGSPLHF. J is TRBJ1-6 and V is TRBV28, with D possibly TRBD1 on 5 matching bases. This CDR3 comprises 16 residues. In germline, CDR1 is MDHEN, CDR2 SYDVKM. V lost 5 bases and J 10 bases, leaving 21 bases between the germline ends.

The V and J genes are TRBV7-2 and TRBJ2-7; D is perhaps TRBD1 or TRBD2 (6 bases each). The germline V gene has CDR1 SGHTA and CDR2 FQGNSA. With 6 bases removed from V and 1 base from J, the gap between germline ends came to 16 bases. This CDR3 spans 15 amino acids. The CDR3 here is CASSIEGGRSYEQYF. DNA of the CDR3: TGTGCCAGCAGTATAGAGGGGGGCCGTTCCTACGAGCAGTACTTC.

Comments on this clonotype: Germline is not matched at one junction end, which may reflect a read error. CDR3 region: CASGLAPAAVGNSNQPQHF. In nucleotides, the CDR3 is TGCGCCAGCGGCTTGGCCCCGGCTGCGGTGGGCAACAGCAATCAGCCCCAGCATTTT. V gene TRBV5-1 combines with J gene TRBJ1-5; D remains ambiguous. The CDR3 sequence is 19 residues long. Germline loops: CDR1 SGHRS, CDR2 YFSETQ. The full variable domain, its missing parts supplied by reference TRBV5-1 and TRBJ1-5, is KAGVTQTPRYLIKTRGQQVTLSCSPISGHRSVSWYQQTPGQGLQFLFEYFSETQRNKGNFPGRFSGRQFSNSRSEMNVSTLELGDSALYLCASGLAPAAVGNSNQPQHFGDGTRLSIL.

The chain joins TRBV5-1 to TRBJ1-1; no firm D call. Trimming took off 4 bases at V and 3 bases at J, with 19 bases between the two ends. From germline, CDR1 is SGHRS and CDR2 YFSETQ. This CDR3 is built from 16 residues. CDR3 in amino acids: CASSPGSWARDTEAFF. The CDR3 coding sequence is TGCGCCAGCAGCCCTGGGTCATGGGCCCGGGACACTGAAGCTTTCTTT. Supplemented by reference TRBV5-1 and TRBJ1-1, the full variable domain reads KAGVTQTPRYLIKTRGQQVTLSCSPISGHRSVSWYQQTPGQGLQFLFEYFSETQRNKGNFPGRFSGRQFSNSRSEMNVSTLELGDSALYLCASSPGSWARDTEAFFGQGTRLTVV.

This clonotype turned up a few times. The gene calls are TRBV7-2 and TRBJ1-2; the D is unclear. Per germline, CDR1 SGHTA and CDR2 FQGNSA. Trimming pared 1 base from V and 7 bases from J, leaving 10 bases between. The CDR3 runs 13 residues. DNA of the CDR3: TGTGCCAGCAGCTTAGACAGTATTTCTGGCTACACCTTC. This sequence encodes CASSLDSISGYTF.